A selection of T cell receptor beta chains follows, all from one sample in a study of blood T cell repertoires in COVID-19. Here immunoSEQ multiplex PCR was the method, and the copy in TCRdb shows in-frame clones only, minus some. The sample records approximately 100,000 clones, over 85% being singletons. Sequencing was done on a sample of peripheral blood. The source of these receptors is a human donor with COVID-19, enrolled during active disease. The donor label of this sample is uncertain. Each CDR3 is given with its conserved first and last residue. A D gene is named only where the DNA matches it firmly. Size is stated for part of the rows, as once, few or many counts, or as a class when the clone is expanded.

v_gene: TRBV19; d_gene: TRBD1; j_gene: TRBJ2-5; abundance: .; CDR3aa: CASSMWDRGTETQYF; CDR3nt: TGTGCCAGTAGTATGTGGGACAGGGGAACGGAGACCCAGTACTTC
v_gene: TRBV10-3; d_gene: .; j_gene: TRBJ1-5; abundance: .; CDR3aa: CAISDGGHSNQPQHF; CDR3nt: TGTGCCATCAGTGACGGCGGCCATAGCAATCAGCCCCAGCATTTT
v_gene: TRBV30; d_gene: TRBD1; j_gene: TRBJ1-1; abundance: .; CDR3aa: CAWSTATGANTEAFF; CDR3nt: TGTGCCTGGAGTACCGCCACAGGGGCGAACACTGAAGCTTTCTTT
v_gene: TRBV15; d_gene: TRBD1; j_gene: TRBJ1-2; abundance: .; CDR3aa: CATSRASGGDGYTF; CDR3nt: TGTGCCACCAGCAGAGCTTCAGGGGGCGATGGCTACACCTTC
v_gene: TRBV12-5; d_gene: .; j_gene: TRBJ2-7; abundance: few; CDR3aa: CASVEGSNEQYF; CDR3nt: TGTGCTAGTGTTGAGGGCAGCAACGAGCAGTACTTC
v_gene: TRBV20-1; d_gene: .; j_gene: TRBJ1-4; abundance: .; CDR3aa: CSARREKLFF; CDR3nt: TGCAGTGCTCGGAGGGAAAAACTGTTTTTT
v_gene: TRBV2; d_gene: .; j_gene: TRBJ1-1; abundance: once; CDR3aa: CASFRVEAFF; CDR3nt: TGTGCCAGCTTCAGGGTGGAGGCTTTCTTT
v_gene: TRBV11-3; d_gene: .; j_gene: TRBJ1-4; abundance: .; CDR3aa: CASSPHQVLLDEKLFF; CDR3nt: TGTGCCAGCAGCCCCCACCAAGTACTTTTGGATGAAAAACTGTTTTTT
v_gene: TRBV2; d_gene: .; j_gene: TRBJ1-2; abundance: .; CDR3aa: CASRTGTANYGYTF; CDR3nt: TGTGCCAGCAGGACCGGGACTGCTAACTATGGCTACACCTTC
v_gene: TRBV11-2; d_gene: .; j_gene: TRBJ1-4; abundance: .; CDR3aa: CASRPLRGSSNEKLFF; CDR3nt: TGTGCCAGCAGACCACTCAGGGGCTCTTCTAATGAAAAACTGTTTTTT
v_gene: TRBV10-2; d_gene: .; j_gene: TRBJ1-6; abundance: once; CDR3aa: CASSSRGSPLHF; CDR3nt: TGCGCCAGCAGTTCCAGAGGATCACCCCTCCACTTT
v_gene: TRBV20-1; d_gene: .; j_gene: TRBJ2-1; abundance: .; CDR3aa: CSASRQGYYNEQFF; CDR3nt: TGCAGTGCTAGTCGGCAGGGGTACTACAATGAGCAGTTCTTC
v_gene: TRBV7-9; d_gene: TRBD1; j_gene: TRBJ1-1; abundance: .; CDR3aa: CASSLRAGGRTEAFF; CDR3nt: TGTGCCAGCAGCTTAAGGGCAGGGGGCCGTACTGAAGCTTTCTTT
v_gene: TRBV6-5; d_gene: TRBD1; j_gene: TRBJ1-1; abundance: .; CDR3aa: CASNLDRDDTEAFF; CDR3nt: TGTGCCAGCAACCTGGACAGGGACGACACTGAAGCTTTCTTT
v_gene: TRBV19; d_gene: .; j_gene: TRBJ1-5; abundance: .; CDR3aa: CASSWGSNQPQHF; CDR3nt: TGTGCCAGTAGCTGGGGCAGCAATCAGCCCCAGCATTTT
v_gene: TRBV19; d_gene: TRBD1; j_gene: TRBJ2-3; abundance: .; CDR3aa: CASRQGQGFHTQYF; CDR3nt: TGTGCCAGTAGACAGGGACAGGGATTTCATACGCAGTATTTT
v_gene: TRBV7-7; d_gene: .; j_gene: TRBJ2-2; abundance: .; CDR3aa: CASRDRGVPSGELFF; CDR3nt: TGTGCCAGCAGGGACCGCGGGGTACCTTCGGGGGAGCTGTTTTTT
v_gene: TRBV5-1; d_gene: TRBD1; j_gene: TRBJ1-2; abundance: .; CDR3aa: CASSPTSIQGAHNYGYTF; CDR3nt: TGCGCCAGCAGCCCTACTTCCATACAGGGGGCCCATAACTATGGCTACACCTTC
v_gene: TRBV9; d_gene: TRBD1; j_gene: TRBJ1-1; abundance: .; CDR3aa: CASSSGTENTEAFF; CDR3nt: TGTGCCAGCAGCTCCGGGACAGAGAACACTGAAGCTTTCTTT
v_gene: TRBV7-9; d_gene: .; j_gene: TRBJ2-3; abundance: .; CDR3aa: CASSSDRFSTDTQYF; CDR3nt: TGTGCCAGCAGCTCCGACAGGTTTAGCACAGATACGCAGTATTTT
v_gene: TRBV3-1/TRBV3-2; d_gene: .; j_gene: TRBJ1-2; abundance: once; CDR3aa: CASSQAGGLDGYTF; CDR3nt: TGTGCCAGCAGCCAAGCGGGGGGTTTAGATGGCTACACCTTC
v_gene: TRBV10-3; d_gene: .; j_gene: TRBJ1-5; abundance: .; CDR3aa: CAISDISGHNQPQHF; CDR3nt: TGTGCCATCAGTGATATCTCAGGGCACAATCAGCCCCAGCATTTT
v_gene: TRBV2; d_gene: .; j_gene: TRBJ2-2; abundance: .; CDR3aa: CASSRTLANTGELFF; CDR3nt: TGTGCCAGCAGCCGGACATTGGCGAACACCGGGGAGCTGTTTTTT
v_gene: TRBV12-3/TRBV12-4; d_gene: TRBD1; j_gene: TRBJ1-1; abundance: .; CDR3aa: CASSPRWVQGAFF; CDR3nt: TGTGCCAGCAGTCCACGTTGGGTACAGGGGGCTTTCTTT
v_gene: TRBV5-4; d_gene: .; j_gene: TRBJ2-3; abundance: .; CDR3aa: CASSRGGGGGHLSTDTQYF; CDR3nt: TGTGCCAGCAGCCGCGGCGGAGGGGGGGGCCACTTAAGCACAGATACGCAGTATTTT
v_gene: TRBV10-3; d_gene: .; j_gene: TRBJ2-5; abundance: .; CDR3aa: CAISEGGGSGETQYF; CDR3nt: TGTGCCATCAGTGAGGGGGGCGGGAGCGGAGAGACCCAGTACTTC
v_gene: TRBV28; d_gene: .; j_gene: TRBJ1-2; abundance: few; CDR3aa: CASSPSPASGYTF; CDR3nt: TGTGCCAGCAGTCCATCCCCGGCTAGTGGCTACACCTTC
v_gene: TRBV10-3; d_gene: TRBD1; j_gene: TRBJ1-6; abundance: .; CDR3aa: CAISFRDSSPLHF; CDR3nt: TGTGCCATCAGTTTCCGGGACAGTTCACCCCTCCACTTT
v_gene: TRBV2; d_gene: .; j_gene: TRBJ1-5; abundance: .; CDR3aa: CASSDGLGADNQPQHF; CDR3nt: TGTGCCAGCAGTGACGGATTAGGGGCCGATAATCAGCCCCAGCATTTT
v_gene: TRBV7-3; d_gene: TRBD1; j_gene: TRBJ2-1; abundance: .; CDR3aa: CASSLGAGQGYNEQFF; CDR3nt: TGTGCCAGCAGCTTAGGGGCGGGACAGGGTTACAATGAGCAGTTCTTC
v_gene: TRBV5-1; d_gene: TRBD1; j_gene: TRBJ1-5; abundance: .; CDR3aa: CASSSTGGANQPQHF; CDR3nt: TGCGCCAGCAGCTCGACAGGGGGGGCTAATCAGCCCCAGCATTTT
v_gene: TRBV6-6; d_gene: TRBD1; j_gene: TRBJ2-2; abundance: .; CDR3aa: CASSERTGRDTGELFF; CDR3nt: TGTGCCAGCAGCGAAAGGACAGGGCGGGACACCGGGGAGCTGTTTTTT
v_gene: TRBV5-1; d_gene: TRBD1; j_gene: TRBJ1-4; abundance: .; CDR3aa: CASSLRGGEDEKLFF; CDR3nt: TGCGCCAGCAGCTTGAGAGGGGGCGAAGATGAAAAACTGTTTTTT
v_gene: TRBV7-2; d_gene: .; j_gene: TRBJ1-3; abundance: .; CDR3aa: CASRPGMTGNTIYF; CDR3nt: TGTGCCAGCAGACCGGGGATGACCGGAAACACCATATATTTT
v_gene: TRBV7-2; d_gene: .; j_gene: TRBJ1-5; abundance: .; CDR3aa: CASSGQGSRPQHF; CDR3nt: TGTGCCAGCAGCGGGCAGGGGTCCCGGCCCCAGCATTTT
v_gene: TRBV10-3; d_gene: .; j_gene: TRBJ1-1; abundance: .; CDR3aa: CATLGGRDTEAFF; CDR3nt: TGTGCCACCCTCGGGGGTCGGGACACTGAAGCTTTCTTT
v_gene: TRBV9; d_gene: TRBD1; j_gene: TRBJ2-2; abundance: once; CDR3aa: CASSDDRGAGELFF; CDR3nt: TGTGCCAGCAGCGACGACAGGGGCGCAGGGGAGCTGTTTTTT
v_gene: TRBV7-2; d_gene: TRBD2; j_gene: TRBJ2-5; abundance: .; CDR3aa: CASSSGLAGGTQYF; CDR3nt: TGTGCCAGCAGCTCAGGACTAGCGGGGGGGACCCAGTACTTC
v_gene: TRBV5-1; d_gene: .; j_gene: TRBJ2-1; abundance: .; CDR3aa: CASSLITGLYNEQFF; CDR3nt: TGCGCCAGCAGCTTGATAACAGGGCTATACAATGAGCAGTTCTTC
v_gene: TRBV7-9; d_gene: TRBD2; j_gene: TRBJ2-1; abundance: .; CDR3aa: CASSLVTSGRSYNEQFF; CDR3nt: TGTGCCAGCAGCTTAGTCACTAGCGGGAGGTCCTACAATGAGCAGTTCTTC
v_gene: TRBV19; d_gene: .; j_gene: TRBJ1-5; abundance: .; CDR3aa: CASSATGGNQPQHF; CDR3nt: TGTGCCAGTAGCGCCACGGGGGGGAATCAGCCCCAGCATTTT
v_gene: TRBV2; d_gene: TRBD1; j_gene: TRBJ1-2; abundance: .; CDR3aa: CASRGQGARGYTF; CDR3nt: TGTGCCAGCAGAGGACAGGGGGCGCGGGGCTACACCTTC
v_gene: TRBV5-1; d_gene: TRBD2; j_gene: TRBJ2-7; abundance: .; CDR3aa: CASSLAGGDYEQYF; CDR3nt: TGCGCCAGCAGCTTGGCCGGGGGGGACTACGAGCAGTACTTC
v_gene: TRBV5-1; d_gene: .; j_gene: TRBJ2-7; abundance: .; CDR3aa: CASSLDGQRLYEQYF; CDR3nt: TGCGCCAGCAGCTTGGACGGACAGAGACTCTACGAGCAGTACTTC
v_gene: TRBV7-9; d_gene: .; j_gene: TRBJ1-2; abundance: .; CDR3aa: CASSLEEGYGYTF; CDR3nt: TGTGCCAGCAGCTTGGAGGAGGGGTATGGCTACACCTTC
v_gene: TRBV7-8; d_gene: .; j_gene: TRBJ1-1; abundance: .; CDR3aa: CASSLAGGNTEAFF; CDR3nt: TGTGCCAGCAGCTTAGCGGGGGGAAACACTGAAGCTTTCTTT
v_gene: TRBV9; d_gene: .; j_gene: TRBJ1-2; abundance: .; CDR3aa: CASSVATYSGYTF; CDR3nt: TGTGCCAGCAGCGTAGCTACTTATTCGGGCTACACCTTC
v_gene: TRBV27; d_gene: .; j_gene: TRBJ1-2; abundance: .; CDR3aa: CASSSADRYGYTF; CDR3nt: TGTGCCAGCAGTTCAGCGGACAGATATGGCTACACCTTC